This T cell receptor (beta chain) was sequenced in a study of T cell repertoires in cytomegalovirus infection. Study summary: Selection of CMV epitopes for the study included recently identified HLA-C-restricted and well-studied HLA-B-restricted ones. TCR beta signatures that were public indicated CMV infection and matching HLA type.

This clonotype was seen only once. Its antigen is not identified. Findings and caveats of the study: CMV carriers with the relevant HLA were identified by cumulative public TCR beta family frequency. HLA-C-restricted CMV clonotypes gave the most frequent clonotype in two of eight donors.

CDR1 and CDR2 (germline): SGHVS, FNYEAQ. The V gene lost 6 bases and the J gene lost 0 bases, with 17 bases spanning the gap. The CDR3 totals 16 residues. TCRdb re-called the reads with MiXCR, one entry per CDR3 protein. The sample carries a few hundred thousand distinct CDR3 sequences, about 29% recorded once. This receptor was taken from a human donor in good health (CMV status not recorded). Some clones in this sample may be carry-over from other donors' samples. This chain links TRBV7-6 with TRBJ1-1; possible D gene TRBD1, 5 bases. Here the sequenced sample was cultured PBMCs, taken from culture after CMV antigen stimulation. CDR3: CASSPRRGPMNTEAFF. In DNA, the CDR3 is TGTGCCAGCAGTCCACGACGGGGACCCATGAACACTGAAGCTTTCTTT. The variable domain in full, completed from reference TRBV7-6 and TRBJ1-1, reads GAGVSQSPRYKVTKRGQDVALRCDPISGHVSLYWYRQALGQGPEFLTYFNYEAQQDKSGLPNDRFSAERPEGSISTLTIQRTEQRDSAMYRCASSPRRGPMNTEAFFGQGTRLTVV.